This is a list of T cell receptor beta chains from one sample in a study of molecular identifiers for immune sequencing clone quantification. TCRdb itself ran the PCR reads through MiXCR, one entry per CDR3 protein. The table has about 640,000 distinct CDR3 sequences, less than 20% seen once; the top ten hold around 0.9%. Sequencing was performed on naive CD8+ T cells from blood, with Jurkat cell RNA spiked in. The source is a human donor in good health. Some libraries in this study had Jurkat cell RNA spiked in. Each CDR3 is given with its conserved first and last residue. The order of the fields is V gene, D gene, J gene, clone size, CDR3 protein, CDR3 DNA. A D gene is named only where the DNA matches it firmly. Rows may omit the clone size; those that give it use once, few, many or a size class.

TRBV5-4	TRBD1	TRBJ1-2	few	CASSVGTGLNYGYTF	TGTGCCAGCAGCGTGGGGACAGGGCTAAATTATGGCTACACCTTC
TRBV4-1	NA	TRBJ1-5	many	CASSQESGYNQPQHF	TGCGCCAGCAGCCAAGAATCAGGGTACAATCAGCCCCAGCATTTT
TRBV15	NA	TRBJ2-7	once	CATSRDRRDYEQYF	TGTGCCACCAGCAGAGATCGCAGGGACTACGAGCAGTACTTC
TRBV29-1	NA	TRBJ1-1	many	CSVEEGGQKVFF	TGCAGCGTTGAAGAGGGGGGACAAAAGGTTTTCTTT
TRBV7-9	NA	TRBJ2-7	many	CASSMPGTYEQYF	TGTGCCAGCAGTATGCCAGGGACCTACGAGCAGTACTTC
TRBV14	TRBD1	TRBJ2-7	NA	CASSPSGTEAYEQYF	TGTGCCAGCAGCCCCTCTGGGACAGAAGCCTACGAGCAGTACTTC
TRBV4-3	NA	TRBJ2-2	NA	CASSQGTVTGELFF	TGCGCCAGCAGCCAAGGAACGGTCACCGGGGAGCTGTTTTTT
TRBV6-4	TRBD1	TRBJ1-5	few	CASSDSGQRQYSNQPQHF	TGTGCCAGCAGTGACTCGGGACAGCGCCAATATAGCAATCAGCCCCAGCATTTT
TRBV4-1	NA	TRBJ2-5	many	CASSHIGEETQYF	TGCGCCAGCAGCCACATCGGGGAGGAGACCCAGTACTTC
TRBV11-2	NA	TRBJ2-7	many	CASSLESGAFYEQYF	TGTGCCAGCAGCCTAGAGTCGGGGGCTTTTTACGAGCAGTACTTC
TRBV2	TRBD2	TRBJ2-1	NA	CARRGLAGYNEQFF	TGTGCCAGAAGAGGACTAGCGGGGTACAATGAGCAGTTCTTC
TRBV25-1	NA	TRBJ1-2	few	CASSDKVSSYGYTF	TGTGCCAGCAGTGATAAGGTCTCGAGCTATGGCTACACCTTC
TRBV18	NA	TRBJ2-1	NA	CASSPGRAAYSYNEQFF	TGTGCCAGCTCACCAGGAAGGGCGGCTTATTCCTACAATGAGCAGTTCTTC
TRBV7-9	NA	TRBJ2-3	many	CASRPMGTVTDTQYF	TGTGCCAGCAGGCCAATGGGGACGGTCACAGATACGCAGTATTTT
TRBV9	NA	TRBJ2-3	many	CASSVGSPVDTQYF	TGTGCCAGCAGCGTAGGGAGTCCGGTTGATACGCAGTATTTT
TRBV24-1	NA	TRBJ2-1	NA	CATSDPHGQNNELFF	TGTGCCACCAGTGATCCCCACGGACAGAACAATGAGCTGTTCTTC
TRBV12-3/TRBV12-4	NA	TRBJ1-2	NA	CASSLSPGRDGYTF	TGTGCCAGCAGTTTAAGCCCAGGGCGAGATGGCTACACCTTC
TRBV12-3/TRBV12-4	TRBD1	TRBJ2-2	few	CASSSGTGNVGELFF	TGTGCCAGCAGTTCCGGGACAGGGAACGTCGGGGAGCTGTTTTTT
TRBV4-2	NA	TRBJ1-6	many	CASSQGLSSYNSPLHF	TGTGCCAGCAGCCAAGGGCTGAGCTCCTATAATTCACCCCTCCACTTT
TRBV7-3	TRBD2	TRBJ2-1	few	CASSPLGGEMTYNEQFF	TGTGCCAGCAGCCCCCTCGGGGGGGAAATGACCTACAATGAGCAGTTCTTC
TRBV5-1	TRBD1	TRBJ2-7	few	CASSYLDRRSSYEQYF	TGCGCCAGCAGCTACCTGGACAGGAGGAGCTCCTACGAGCAGTACTTC
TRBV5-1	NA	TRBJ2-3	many	CASSFEFTTDTQYF	TGCGCCAGCAGCTTCGAATTTACCACAGATACGCAGTATTTT
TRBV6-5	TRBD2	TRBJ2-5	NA	CASSSPAGKETQYF	TGTGCCAGCAGTTCCCCAGCGGGGAAAGAGACCCAGTACTTC
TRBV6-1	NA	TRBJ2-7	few	CASSEPGPVDEQYF	TGTGCCAGCAGTGAGCCGGGACCCGTCGACGAGCAGTACTTC
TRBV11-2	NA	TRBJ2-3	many	CASSLTPGRNTDTQYF	TGTGCCAGCAGCTTAACACCCGGGAGAAACACAGATACGCAGTATTTT
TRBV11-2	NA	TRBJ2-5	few	CASSSTSLGTYF	TGTGCCAGCAGTTCCACATCGTTAGGGACGTACTTC
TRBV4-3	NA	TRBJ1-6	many	CASSLAPGGLGNSPLHF	TGCGCCAGCAGCCTCGCCCCCGGGGGCCTAGGTAATTCACCCCTCCACTTT
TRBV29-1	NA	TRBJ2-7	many	CSVIRTLGEQYF	TGCAGCGTTATCAGAACCTTGGGGGAGCAGTACTTC
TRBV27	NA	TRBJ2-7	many	CASSSTATATSYEQYF	TGTGCCAGCAGTTCTACGGCGACAGCGACCTCCTACGAGCAGTACTTC
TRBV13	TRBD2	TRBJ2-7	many	CASSSEQGLAGESPYEQYF	TGTGCCAGCAGCTCGGAACAGGGACTAGCGGGAGAGAGCCCCTACGAGCAGTACTTC
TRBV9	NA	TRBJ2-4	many	CASSVGDLNIQYF	TGTGCCAGCAGCGTAGGGGACCTCAACATTCAGTACTTC
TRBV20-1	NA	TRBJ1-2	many	CSAYEEDGYTF	TGCAGTGCGTATGAGGAGGATGGCTACACCTTC
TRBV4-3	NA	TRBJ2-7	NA	CASSQGDQGPYYEQYF	TGCGCCAGCAGCCAAGGTGATCAGGGTCCATATTACGAGCAGTACTTC
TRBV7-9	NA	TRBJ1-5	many	CASSLAEGDNQPQHF	TGTGCCAGCAGCTTAGCGGAAGGGGACAATCAGCCCCAGCATTTT
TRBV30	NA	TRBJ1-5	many	CACGDQPQHF	TGTGCCTGTGGAGATCAGCCCCAGCATTTT
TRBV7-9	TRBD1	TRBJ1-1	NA	CASGSPLTGGSVTEAFF	TGTGCCAGCGGCTCACCCTTGACAGGGGGAAGTGTCACTGAAGCTTTCTTT
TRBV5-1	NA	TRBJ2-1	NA	CASGGIDTSSYNEQLF	TGCGCCAGCGGCGGGATCGACACCAGCTCCTACAATGAGCAGCTCTTC
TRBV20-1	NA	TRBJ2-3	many	CSAPDKLVWYTQYF	TGCAGTGCTCCGGACAAGCTAGTTTGGTATACGCAGTATTTT
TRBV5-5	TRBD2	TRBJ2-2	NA	CASSSYSGSAVGELFF	TGTGCCAGCAGCTCATATAGCGGGAGCGCGGTCGGGGAGCTGTTTTTT
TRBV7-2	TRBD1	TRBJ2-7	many	CASSSQGTGTHEQYF	TGTGCCAGCAGCTCCCAAGGGACAGGGACCCACGAGCAGTACTTC
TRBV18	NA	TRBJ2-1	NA	CASSGARSSYNEQFF	TGTGCCAGCTCAGGTGCCAGGAGCTCCTACAATGAGCAGTTCTTC
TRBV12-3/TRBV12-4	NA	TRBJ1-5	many	CASSHPGPQHF	TGTGCCAGCAGCCACCCTGGGCCCCAGCATTTT
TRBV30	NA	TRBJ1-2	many	CAWMEGLYGYTF	TGTGCCTGGATGGAGGGGCTGTATGGCTACACCTTC